This is a list of T cell receptor beta chains from one sample in a study of blood T cells in healthy people across ages. Each CDR3 protein gets one entry after TCRdb re-called the 5' RACE reads with MiXCR. The table records 1.5 million to 1.9 million distinct CDR3 sequences, roughly 43% of them present only once. The sample was blood. The receptors derive from a woman under 30 in good health. The CDR3 runs from the conserved cysteine through the conserved F or W. D genes are given only for firm matches. Only some rows state a clone size, as once, few, many or a class for expanded clones.

d_gene | j_gene | abundance | v_gene | CDR3aa | CDR3nt
. | TRBJ2-7 | . | TRBV7-6 | CASSLVFQRKCFTEQYF | TGTGCCAGCAGCTTAGTATTTCAGCGGAAATGCTTTACCGAGCAGTACTTC
. | TRBJ1-4 | . | TRBV6-1 | CASKPTGTTNEKLFF | TGTGCCAGCAAACCTACAGGGACTACTAATGAAAAACTGTTTTTT
. | TRBJ1-1 | . | TRBV4-1 | CASSQEGRGGREAFF | TGCGCCAGCAGCCAAGAAGGTCGCGGGGGGCGTGAAGCTTTCTTT
TRBD1 | TRBJ1-1 | once | TRBV20-1 | CSAVRDSSIKAFF | TGCAGTGCTGTGAGGGACAGCTCAATAAAAGCTTTCTTT
. | TRBJ2-7 | . | TRBV4-1 | CASSQVPYWVGYEQYF | TGCGCCAGCAGCCAAGTCCCTTATTGGGTGGGCTACGAGCAGTACTTC
. | TRBJ1-2 | . | TRBV27 | CASSFAGTMEGYTF | TGTGCCAGCAGTTTTGCAGGGACGATGGAGGGCTACACCTTC
. | TRBJ1-2 | . | TRBV3-1 | CASSQTYRDGYTF | TGTGCCAGCAGCCAGACCTACAGGGATGGCTACACCTTC
. | TRBJ1-4 | . | TRBV7-2 | CASSPGYRDGKLFF | TGTGCCAGCAGCCCCGGATACAGGGACGGAAAACTGTTTTTT
. | TRBJ1-3 | few | TRBV12-5 | CASGPGNTIYF | TGTGCTAGTGGCCCCGGAAACACCATATATTTT
. | TRBJ1-2 | . | TRBV3-1 | CASSQGIRAGNYGYTF | TGTGCCAGCAGCCAAGGTATAAGGGCGGGAAACTATGGCTACACCTTC
. | TRBJ2-1 | . | TRBV4-1 | CASSQERRTAGHEQFF | TGCGCCAGCAGCCAAGAGAGGCGGACAGCAGGACATGAGCAGTTCTTC
. | TRBJ2-6 | once | TRBV28 | CASSSNRGGTGANVLTF | TGTGCCAGCAGTTCCAACAGGGGCGGGACTGGGGCCAACGTCCTGACTTTC
. | TRBJ2-5 | . | TRBV9 | CASSARSVGAQYF | TGTGCCAGCAGCGCGAGGTCTGTCGGGGCCCAGTACTTC
. | TRBJ2-6 | . | TRBV6-5 | CASSYVAGANVLTF | TGTGCCAGCAGTTACGTCGCTGGGGCCAACGTCCTGACTTTC
. | TRBJ2-3 | . | TRBV20-1 | CSARDKGGGLVGTDTQYF | TGCAGTGCTAGAGATAAAGGGGGGGGATTGGTAGGGACAGATACGCAGTATTTT
TRBD2 | TRBJ2-1 | . | TRBV3-1 | CASSLSAGVEQFF | TGTGCCAGCAGTTTATCAGCGGGGGTTGAGCAGTTCTTC
. | TRBJ1-2 | . | TRBV5-1 | CASSFDGPYGYTF | TGCGCCAGCAGCTTCGACGGGCCGTATGGCTACACCTTC